The 25 T cell receptor beta chains presented below share a single source sample, sequenced in a study of molecular identifiers for immune sequencing clone quantification. TCRdb re-called the PCR reads through MiXCR, storing one row per CDR3 protein. The sample has approximately 590,000 distinct CDR3 sequences, roughly 23% seen once. Sample: naive CD8+ T cells from blood, with Jurkat cell RNA spiked in. As to subset: FACS-sorted CD8+CD4-CCR7+CD45RA+ naive T cells. These receptors all stem from a human donor in good health. Some libraries in this study had Jurkat cell RNA spiked in.

This clonotype appeared once. The conserved phenylalanine or tryptophan is not found at the CDR3 terminus, so this likely reflects a read error. This sequence joins TRBV4-3 and TRBJ1-3; no firm D call. V was clipped by 0 bases and J by 0 bases, with 6 bases between them. CDR3 length: 15 residues. Germline V gene data show CDR1 as LGHNA and CDR2 as YSLEER. The CDR3, as DNA: TGCGCCAGCAGCCAAGATTCGAGCTCTGGAAACACCATATATTTA. Amino acids: CASSQDSSSGNTIYL.

Many counts were recorded for this clonotype. The V and J genes are TRBV6-5 and TRBJ1-1; D not certain. Germline CDR1 MNHEY, CDR2 SVGAGI. The V and J ends lost 1 base and 4 bases respectively, with 10 bases between them. The CDR3 consists of 14 residues. DNA for the CDR3: TGTGCCAGCAGTTACTATCTGGGGAGCACTGAAGCTTTCTTT. This translates into CASSYYLGSTEAFF.

This clonotype was recorded many times. This rearrangement joins TRBV7-6 to TRBJ2-3; TRBD2 matches 13 bases. The CDR3 is 16 amino acids. Germline V gives CDR1 SGHVS, CDR2 FNYEAQ. Trimming at V came to 4 bases and at J to 3 bases, leaving 4 bases not matched to a gene. This CDR3 reads CASSWTSGSSTDTQYF. The CDR3 nucleotides are TGTGCCAGCAGCTGGACTAGCGGGAGTAGTACAGATACGCAGTATTTT.

This clonotype was observed many times. The V and J genes are TRBV7-2 and TRBJ2-5, with 9 bases fitting TRBD2. Germline loops: CDR1 SGHTA, CDR2 FQGNSA. Losses at the gene ends were 1 base for V and 3 bases for J; bases not matched to a gene: 3. The CDR3 covers 15 residues. This CDR3 is CASSLGSSGEETQYF. The CDR3 DNA follows: TGTGCCAGCAGCTTAGGGTCTAGCGGGGAAGAGACCCAGTACTTC.

This clonotype was observed many times. The genes are TRBV6-2 or TRBV6-3 and TRBJ2-7, with D tentatively TRBD2 (5 bases). Germline V gives CDR1 MNHEY, CDR2 SVGEGT. CDR3 size: 12 residues. V gave up 6 bases and J gave up 6 bases, with 12 bases separating them. The chain's CDR3 is CASSPTAGEQYF. Here the CDR3 DNA reads TGTGCCAGCAGCCCCACGGCGGGCGAGCAGTACTTC.

The chain joins TRBV6-5 to TRBJ2-5, with TRBD1 identical over 10 bases. The germline gives CDR1 MNHEY, CDR2 SVGAGI. V was pared by 0 bases and J by 3 bases, with 1 base of the junction left unmatched. CDR3 size: 15 residues. The CDR3 loop reads CASSYSTGGEETQYF. The CDR3 region has the DNA TGTGCCAGCAGTTACTCGACAGGGGGCGAAGAGACCCAGTACTTC.

A few counts support this clonotype. The rearrangement joins TRBV27 to TRBJ2-7; 12 nucleotides align to TRBD2. This CDR3 spans 14 amino acids. J was trimmed by 3 bases and V by 5 bases; bases with no gene match: 2. Looked up from germline, CDR1 is MNHEY and CDR2 is SMNVEV (reference sequence). CDR3 sequence (DNA): TGTGCCAGCAGTACGGGACTAGCGGGCTACGAGCAGTACTTC. This codes for CASSTGLAGYEQYF.

The V gene is TRBV4-1, the J gene TRBJ2-1, with D unresolved. The ends were cut back, 10 bases at V and 3 bases at J, with 13 bases in the middle. CDR1 and CDR2 (germline): MGHRA, YSYEKL. The CDR3 is 13 amino acids. CDR3 amino acids: CAIMDPNYNEQFF. The CDR3, as DNA: TGCGCCATCATGGACCCAAACTACAATGAGCAGTTCTTC.

This clonotype came up a few times. The chain recombines TRBV4-3 with TRBJ1-2; no definite D call. V lost 5 bases and J 2 bases, leaving 9 bases between the germline ends. From germline, CDR1 is LGHNA and CDR2 YSLEER. There are 13 residues in the CDR3. The CDR3 sequence is CASSNWGNYGYTF. The CDR3 DNA reads as TGCGCCAGCAGCAATTGGGGAAACTATGGCTACACCTTC.

This clonotype was counted many times. The chain employs TRBV7-9 and TRBJ1-5; TRBD1 matches at 7 bases. The junction had 16 bases not matched to a gene; V was cut back by 1 base and J by 7 bases. CDR1 is SEHNR, CDR2 FQNEAQ, per germline (reference sequence). The CDR3 runs to 18 residues. CDR3 sequence: CASSLGDSSEWLGQPQHF. CDR3 DNA: TGTGCCAGCAGCTTAGGGGACAGTTCCGAATGGCTGGGACAGCCCCAGCATTTT. Looking up the rest from reference TRBV7-9 and TRBJ1-5 gives the full variable domain: DTGVSQNPRHKITKRGQNVTFRCDPISEHNRLYWYRQTLGQGPEFLTYFQNEAQLEKSRLLSDRFSAERPKGSFSTLEIQRTEQGDSAMYLCASSLGDSSEWLGQPQHFGDGTRLSIL.

The chain employs TRBV2 and TRBJ2-2; D not resolved. Trimming took off 0 bases at V and 7 bases at J, with 18 bases between the two ends. Looked up from germline, CDR1 is SNHLY and CDR2 is FYNNEI. This CDR3 is 17 amino acids long. DNA of the CDR3: TGTGCCAGCAGTGAAGCTTGGAGACAACCCCTTGGCGGGGAGCTGTTTTTT. Protein sequence: CASSEAWRQPLGGELFF.

This clonotype showed up just a few times. This chain joins TRBV6-2 or TRBV6-3 and TRBJ2-2; D assignment may be TRBD1 or TRBD2 (5 bases each). V dropped 3 bases and J dropped 6 bases, with 11 bases sitting between them. Germline lookup yields CDR1 MNHEY and CDR2 SVGEGT. This CDR3 is 14 amino acids long. Here the CDR3 DNA reads TGTGCCAGCAGTTATTTGGGGACGCCCGGGGAGCTGTTTTTT. The encoded protein is CASSYLGTPGELFF.

The J gene is TRBJ2-6, the V gene TRBV28; D might be TRBD1 (6 bases). V was trimmed by 5 bases and J by 0 bases, leaving 17 bases between them. This CDR3 contains 18 residues. Per the germline V gene, CDR1 is MDHEN and CDR2 is SYDVKM. This chain's CDR3 is CASSPTGPRISGANVLTF. As DNA, the CDR3 is TGTGCCAGCAGTCCGACAGGCCCACGTATCTCTGGGGCCAACGTCCTGACTTTC.

The chain links TRBV30 to TRBJ1-1, with unresolved D. The germline V gene encodes CDR1 GTSNPN and CDR2 SVGIG (reference sequence). This CDR3 has 14 amino acids. Between the trimmed V and J ends, which lost 5 bases and 3 bases, there was a span of 16 bases. The CDR3 DNA reads TGTGCCTGGGAGGTCCGAGGTATGGACACTGAAGCTTTCTTT. Residues: CAWEVRGMDTEAFF.

This clonotype has just a few counts. The chain employs TRBV24-1 and TRBJ1-2; D call uncertain. The CDR3 loop spans 11 amino acids. Germline CDR1 and CDR2: KGHDR and SFDVKD. V gave up 4 bases and J gave up 6 bases, with 5 bases separating them. For the CDR3, the DNA is TGTGCCACCAGTGACGCTAATGGCTACACCTTC. This gives the protein CATSDANGYTF.

Regarding this clonotype: A much larger clone lies one base from this, so it may be a read error. The rearrangement uses TRBV7-6 and TRBJ1-1; D is ambiguous. The CDR3 contains 15 residues. Germline V CDR1 and CDR2: SGHVS, FNYEAQ. In DNA, the CDR3 is TGTGCCAGCAGCTCACGGAGCGGGTTGAACACTGAAGCTTTATTT. This gives the protein CASSSRSGLNTEALF. The full variable domain, with the rest looked up from reference TRBV7-6 and TRBJ1-1, is GAGVSQSPRYKVTKRGQDVALRCDPISGHVSLYWYRQALGQGPEFLTYFNYEAQQDKSGLPNDRFSAERPEGSISTLTIQRTEQRDSAMYRCASSSRSGLNTEALFGQGTRLTVV.

This clonotype has just a few counts. The chain carries TRBV7-9 and TRBJ2-3; 7 bases map to TRBD2. The CDR3 extends over 22 amino acids. Unmatched junction bases numbered 30, after V lost 4 bases and J lost 5 bases. Per the germline V gene, CDR1 is SEHNR and CDR2 is FQNEAQ (reference sequence). The CDR3: CASSSTTQGGGRSGIVGDTQYF. DNA for the CDR3: TGTGCCAGCAGCTCAACGACCCAGGGTGGGGGTAGAAGCGGGATAGTGGGAGATACGCAGTATTTT.

The CDR3 coding sequence is TGTGCCAGCAGTTTATCGGGATTCAGCGCAGAGACCCAGTACTTC. Translation: CASSLSGFSAETQYF. The V gene is TRBV27, the J gene TRBJ2-5; D call uncertain. The V and J ends lost 0 bases and 4 bases respectively, with 12 bases between them. CDR3 length: 15 amino acids. The germline V gene encodes CDR1 MNHEY and CDR2 SMNVEV (reference sequence).

This clonotype has more than one count but fewer than ten. A read error may be the cause here, since a much bigger clone is one base away. The rearrangement joins TRBV20-1 to TRBJ1-1; 7 bases line up with TRBD1. Per germline, CDR1 DFQATT and CDR2 SNEGSKA (reference sequence). The CDR3 runs 12 residues. The CDR3 reads CSARQGFTEALF. For the CDR3, the DNA is TGCAGTGCTCGACAGGGTTTTACTGAAGCTCTCTTT.

This clonotype has ten or more counts. The chain employs TRBV19 and TRBJ2-3; D remains unclear. CDR3 length equals 12 residues. CDR1 is LNHDA and CDR2 is SQIVND in the germline V gene (reference sequence). V lost 4 bases to trimming and J lost 5 bases, with 7 bases between them. CDR3 in DNA: TGTGCCAGTAGTACCGAGCGAGATACGCAGTATTTT. Translating it yields CASSTERDTQYF.

This clonotype has only a few counts. J is TRBJ1-6 and V is TRBV20-1; possible D gene TRBD1, 5 bases. The CDR3 has 16 residues. CDR1 is DFQATT, CDR2 SNEGSKA, per germline (reference sequence). V lost 6 bases, J lost 7 bases, and 22 bases lay in between. CDR3 amino acids: CSAVRWTLEGNSPLHF. As DNA, the CDR3 is TGCAGTGCCGTTCGTTGGACGCTGGAGGGGAATTCACCCCTCCACTTT.

This chain joins TRBV5-6 and TRBJ2-7; TRBD1 matches 9 bases. The CDR3 extends over 15 amino acids. Trimming at V came to 4 bases and at J to 2 bases, leaving 7 bases not matched to a gene. Germline loops: CDR1 SGHDT, CDR2 YYEEEE. CDR3 DNA sequence: TGTGCCAGCAGCCCCCCCGGGACAGGGCCCTACGAGCAGTACTTC. Translating gives CASSPPGTGPYEQYF.

As for this clonotype: This could be a read error, since a much larger clone is one nucleotide away. The genes are TRBV6-2 or TRBV6-3 and TRBJ1-1; weak D call: TRBD1 (5 bases). CDR1 MNHEY and CDR2 SVGEGT come from the germline V gene. The CDR3 runs to 11 residues. In DNA, the CDR3 is TGTGCCGCGGGGCCAGGGACTGCAGCTTTCTTT. Translating it yields CAAGPGTAAFF.

This clonotype showed up just once. This clone may be a read error of a much larger clone one base away. Because the CDR3 is missing its conserved closing phenylalanine or tryptophan, this is likely a read error. The V call is TRBV5-3, the J call TRBJ1-4; 9 bases align to TRBD1. TRBV5-3 is known as an ORF, though its function is uncertain. The CDR3 length is 17 residues. This CDR3 reads CASSLLGGTGQHEKLFS. The CDR3 DNA sequence: TGTGCCAGCAGCTTGTTAGGAGGGACAGGGCAGCATGAAAAACTGTTTTCT.

This clonotype was recorded many times. V is TRBV7-9 and J is TRBJ1-5, with D possibly being TRBD1 (5 bases). The V gene's germline CDR1 is SEHNR and CDR2 FQNEAQ (reference sequence). The germline V and J ends were trimmed by 1 base and 7 bases, with 17 bases remaining between them. The CDR3 contains 16 residues. The CDR3 sequence: CASSLVYGGVDQPQHF. CDR3 DNA sequence: TGTGCCAGCAGCTTAGTCTACGGAGGGGTCGACCAGCCCCAGCATTTT.